The T cell receptor beta chain described here comes from a study of brain T cells in children with intractable seizures. This CDR3 is built from 15 residues. The ends lost 5 bases at V and 4 bases at J; junction bases unmatched: 10. Germline values: CDR1 SGHDN, CDR2 FVKESK. The data were produced by immunoSEQ multiplex PCR, yet TCRdb's version contains in-frame clones alone and is incomplete. The data show a few hundred thousand clones, roughly 93% seen once. Time point here: blood from clinic visit 5 months post-surgery; TSC patient then seizure free. Surgery cases with the highest brain T cell transcript signatures were chosen for sequencing. Pre-surgery treatment included at least one anti-epileptic drug.

The sequence came from a boy younger than two with tuberous sclerosis and intractable seizures. This chain links TRBV14 with TRBJ1-2, with 7 positions matching TRBD1. The sample here was peripheral blood, taken about 5 months after surgery. The CDR3 nucleotides read TGTGCCAGCAGCGAGACAGGGAAGCCCTCCTATGGCTACACCTTC. It codes for CASSETGKPSYGYTF.